This TCR beta chain was recorded in a study of blood T cells in healthy people across ages. Study results and caveats: When set beside aged donors, long-lived donors presented more naive CD4+ cells and higher diversity.

Next came a second PCR, run for about 7 to 12 cycles, which used a sample-barcoded 5' primer along with a J-beta primer mix. TCRdb called the 5' RACE reads again in MiXCR, with one record for every CDR3 protein. The table includes about 2 million distinct CDR3 sequences, 49% detected once. This CDR3 has 13 amino acids. V lost 0 bases and J 0 bases, leaving 2 bases between the germline ends. The germline CDR1 and CDR2 sequences are ENHRY and SYGVKD. Comment on this clonotype: What it binds is unknown.

The rearrangement uses TRBV10-3 and TRBJ1-2, with D unresolved. The sample was blood. The sequence derives from a middle-aged woman in good health. CDR3 residues: CAISESPNYGYTF. CDR3 nucleotide sequence: TGTGCCATCAGTGAGTCGCCTAACTATGGCTACACCTTC.